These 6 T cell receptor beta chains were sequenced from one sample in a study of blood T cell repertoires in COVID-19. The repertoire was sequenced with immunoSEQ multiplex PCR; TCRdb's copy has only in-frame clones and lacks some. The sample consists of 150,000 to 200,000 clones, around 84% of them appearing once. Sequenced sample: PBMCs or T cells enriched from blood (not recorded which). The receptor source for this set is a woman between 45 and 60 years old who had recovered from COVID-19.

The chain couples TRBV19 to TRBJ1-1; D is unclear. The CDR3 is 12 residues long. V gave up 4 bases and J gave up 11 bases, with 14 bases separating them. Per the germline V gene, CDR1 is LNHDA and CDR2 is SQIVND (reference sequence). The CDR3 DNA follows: TGTGCCAGTAGTAACGCCGGGTTCTCGGCTTTCTTT. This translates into CASSNAGFSAFF.

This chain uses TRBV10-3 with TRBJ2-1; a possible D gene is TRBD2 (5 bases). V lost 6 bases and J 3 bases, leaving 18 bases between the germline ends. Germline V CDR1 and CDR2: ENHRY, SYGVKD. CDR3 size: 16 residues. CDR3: CAISQTRARDYNEQFF. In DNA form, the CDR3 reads TGTGCCATCAGCCAAACTAGGGCGCGAGACTACAATGAGCAGTTCTTC.

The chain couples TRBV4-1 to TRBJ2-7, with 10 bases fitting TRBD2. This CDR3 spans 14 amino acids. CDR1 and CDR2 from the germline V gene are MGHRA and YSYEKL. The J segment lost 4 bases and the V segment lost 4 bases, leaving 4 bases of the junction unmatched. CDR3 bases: TGCGCCAGCAGCCCAGGACTAGCGGATTACGAGCAGTACTTC. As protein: CASSPGLADYEQYF.

The CDR3 bases are TGCAGCGTTGAACAACGACGGGGACTAGCGGGAGATACGCAGTATTTT. Translated, it gives CSVEQRRGLAGDTQYF. V usage is TRBV29-1 and J usage is TRBJ2-3, with TRBD2 identical over 12 bases. V lost 2 bases, J lost 5 bases, and 8 bases stayed unmatched. This CDR3 comprises 16 residues. Germline CDR1 reads SQVTM; CDR2 reads ANQGSEA.

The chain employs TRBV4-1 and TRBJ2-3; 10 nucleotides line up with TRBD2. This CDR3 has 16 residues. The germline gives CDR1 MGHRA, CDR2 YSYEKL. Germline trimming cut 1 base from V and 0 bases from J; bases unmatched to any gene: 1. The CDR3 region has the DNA TGCGCCAGCAGCCAAGCACTAGCGGGGAGCACAGATACGCAGTATTTT. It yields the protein CASSQALAGSTDTQYF.

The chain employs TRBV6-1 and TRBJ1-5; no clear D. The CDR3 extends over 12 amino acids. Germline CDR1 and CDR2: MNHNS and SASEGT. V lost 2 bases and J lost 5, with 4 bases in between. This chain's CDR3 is CASSEIDQPQHF. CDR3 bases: TGTGCCAGCAGTGAAATAGATCAGCCCCAGCATTTT.